This T cell receptor beta chain was recorded in a study of T cells in Graves' hyperthyroidism and ophthalmopathy (dated by TCRdb to between 2017 and 2020). Some background on the complete study: Peripheral blood samples were taken at the time of initial diagnosis, prior to any treatment. To identify TCR V-J signatures that set the groups apart, the researchers used a discovery cohort of more than 95 patients, made up of around 42 with Graves' ophthalmopathy and some 55 with stable Graves' hyperthyroidism. Prospective prediction of ophthalmopathy was tested in an independent validation cohort consisting of roughly 20 hyperthyroidism patients and some 16 patients who later progressed to ophthalmopathy. The roughly 90 discovery patients were divided at random into training and test sets in a 7:3 ratio. In addition, the study compared T-cell repertoires in thyroid tissue and in blood from several Graves' hyperthyroidism patients. Once sampling was done, hyperthyroidism patients were given methimazole at a starting dose of 30 mg daily, whereas ophthalmopathy patients were given high-dose intravenous methylprednisolone. The paper describes TCR Vbeta CDR3 sequencing of roughly 130 peripheral blood samples, made up of 43 ophthalmopathy patients, 70 to 75 hyperthyroidism patients and 17 progressor patients. Overall study results and their limits: Sample size was not statistically predetermined, and blinding of investigators to group allocation was not performed. A model built on a 13 V-J signature distinguished ophthalmopathy from stable hyperthyroidism, reaching about 88% sensitivity and about 81% specificity in cross-validation and 80%/75% in testing. In validation, the model predicted progression to ophthalmopathy with around 71% sensitivity and 72% to 85% specificity, a median of 6.5 months before onset. Most expanded thyroid clonotypes (frequency above 0.001) were also detected in blood, a finding suggesting that blood repertoires may reflect thyroid immune responses.

The TCR beta CDR3 regions were amplified from RNA transcripts. A first-round RT-PCR of the TCR CDR3 used the HTBI primer set with the Qiagen OneStep RT-PCR kit. The libraries were constructed in a second round of multiplex PCR and then size-selected and purified. Libraries were sequenced paired-end with 100 bp reads on an Illumina HiSeq2000. Under the source paper's analysis protocol: SOAPnuke was used to process the raw data, throwing out any read that contained adapters or uncalled bases, had a mean Phred below 15, or lacked an exact constant-primer or identifier match. COPE v1.2.5 was used to merge high-quality paired reads, and clonotypes were defined as unique nucleotide sequences. MiTCR v1.1 was used to align clonotypes to the IMGT TRBV, TRBD and TRBJ reference segments. Analysis was restricted to V-J combinations with a frequency above 0.0001, which covered about 99% of repertoires. A TCS score was defined as the ratio between F50 (clonal expansion) and ExV (chaos), using BLOSUM62-based TCRdist between CDR3 peptides within each V-J. Welch's t-statistics and random forest reduced 450 to 600 V-J features to 13, which were used in a naive Bayes classifier (R e1071). Thyroid-blood repertoire similarity was quantified with the Morisita-Horn index. The raw public reads went through TCRdb reprocessing: fastp at Q25, MiXCR clone calling, in-frame beta chains kept. Each entry is one CDR3 protein sequence, shown with its most common DNA and genes. In this record, the V and J calls reflect TCRdb's handling and not the investigators' own analysis. This sample lists about 610,000 distinct CDR3 sequences; under 15% were detected once. The ten top clones hold 4% to 5.5% of the sample.

Ophthalmopathy patients had moderately to severely active disease, Clinical Activity Score of at least 3, NOSPECS grade of at least 4, and duration under 3 months. Any patient with an uncontrolled infection, another autoimmune disease, pregnancy or lactation was excluded. Clinical symptoms, serum thyroxine and TRAb, thyroid ultrasound, and orbital computed tomography formed the basis for the diagnoses. Ficoll-Paque density gradient centrifugation was used to isolate PBMCs from about 9.4 ml of fresh peripheral blood. Total RNA was extracted using Trizol reagent, and RNA quality was assessed on an Agilent 2100 Bioanalyzer. CDR1 and CDR2 are read off the germline V gene as SGHVS and FNYEAQ. The cysteine opens and the phenylalanine closes a CDR3 of 15 amino acids. The DNA shown is the 45-base CDR3, in frame from base 1. At the junction V is shortened by 1 base and J by 2 bases, with 9 bases in between.

This clonotype appeared many times. No cognate antigen has been identified for it. One base away there is no much larger clone; base qualities are not given. This receptor chain uses TRBV7-6 and TRBJ1-3; the D gene is unclear. This receptor was taken from a woman aged 40 to 50 with Graves' ophthalmopathy. Sequenced input: blood. Here is the DNA: TGTGCCAGCAGCTTAGAGCCAACTCCTGGAAACACCATATATTTT. Its coded protein is CASSLEPTPGNTIYF. Here the CDR3 is joined to the reference TRBV7-6 and TRBJ1-3 genes, and the full variable domain is: GAGVSQSPRYKVTKRGQDVALRCDPISGHVSLYWYRQALGQGPEFLTYFNYEAQQDKSGLPNDRFSAERPEGSISTLTIQRTEQRDSAMYRCASSLEPTPGNTIYFGEGSWLTVV.